These T cell receptor beta chains were read from a single sample in a study of vaccination effects on CD4 cells after COVID-19. These TCRs' antigens remain unknown. Only in-frame clones appear in the TCRdb table, and some are missing; sequencing was by immunoSEQ multiplex PCR. The table includes 15,000 to 20,000 clones, more than 65% detected once. The sample consisted of CD4+ T cells from PBMCs cultured with SARS-CoV-2 spike peptides, taken after COVID-19 vaccination. These receptors were collected from a human donor who had a prior SARS-CoV-2 infection. The conserved cysteine and the conserved F or W are not part of the CDR3 here. Fields, in order: V gene, clone size, CDR3 length, J gene, CDR3 protein. The size field is filled for only some rows; it gives once, few, many or a size class.

TRBV14	.	11	TRBJ1-4	ASSQVVSEKLF
TRBV19	.	11	TRBJ2-7	ASKAAGRNEQY
TRBV5-1	.	11	TRBJ2-3	ASSSGSADTQY
TRBV20-1	.	12	TRBJ2-2	SATDRGRTGELF
TRBV28	.	16	TRBJ1-1	ASSLYGSTGGLNTEAF
TRBV5-6	.	10	TRBJ2-7	ASSFRSYEQY
TRBV28	few	12	TRBJ2-2	ASSLNAGGGELF
TRBV7-3	.	13	TRBJ2-2	ASSQTGGGPGELF
TRBV2	few	12	TRBJ2-3	ASSDVGAEDTQY
TRBV7-2	.	12	TRBJ2-3	ASSLARASDTQY
TRBV2	.	13	TRBJ2-3	ASRVIAGSTDTQY
TRBV10-1	.	11	TRBJ1-2	ASSPGQDGGYT
TRBV7-2	.	13	TRBJ1-1	ASSLALGEVGEAF
TRBV2	.	13	TRBJ1-1	ASRGEQGFGTEAF
TRBV2	.	13	TRBJ2-7	ASSEDLSPSREQY
TRBV19	.	14	TRBJ1-2	ASSRGTGKDLDGYT
TRBV2	.	11	TRBJ1-1	ASGRQGGTEAF
TRBV4-2	few	13	TRBJ2-1	ASSQAKTGYNEQF
TRBV7-2	.	14	TRBJ2-1	ASSLAGGVGGNEQF
TRBV11-3	.	14	TRBJ2-7	ASSHGGLAGSYEQY
TRBV2	few	11	TRBJ2-3	ASSDERVNTQY
TRBV7-9	.	12	TRBJ2-7	ASSLGGGPYEQY
TRBV7-2	.	12	TRBJ2-7	ASSLHGSSYEQY
TRBV2	.	12	TRBJ1-4	ASSNREGHEKLF
TRBV11-1	.	14	TRBJ2-7	ASSLGNNPRAYEQY
TRBV5-1	.	13	TRBJ2-3	ASSTTSGGADTQY
TRBV19	.	11	TRBJ1-1	ASAEGLDTEAF
TRBV7-2	.	14	TRBJ1-4	ASSLGLVGGGEKLF
TRBV3-1/TRBV3-2	few	11	TRBJ2-5	ASSQRGRGTQY
TRBV6-5	.	13	TRBJ2-1	ASPEGGASYNEQF
TRBV7-9	.	13	TRBJ2-2	ASSLGRRVTGELF
TRBV3-1/TRBV3-2	.	12	TRBJ2-7	ASSTRKGGYEQY
TRBV2	.	11	TRBJ1-1	ASTIAPRTGVF
TRBV18	.	12	TRBJ2-4	ASSPPVAKNIQY
TRBV11-2	.	10	TRBJ2-7	ASSLELAQQY
TRBV5-1	.	13	TRBJ1-2	ASSLEDSANYGYT
TRBV2	.	13	TRBJ2-3	ATKRTTSGPDTQY
TRBV4-3	.	14	TRBJ1-4	ASSPGQGRGNEKLF
TRBV9	.	18	TRBJ2-4	ASSPPGTKGTDLAKNIQY
TRBV7-8	few	13	TRBJ1-2	ASSSSSQGAGGYT
TRBV9	.	13	TRBJ2-6	ASSMLGFGANVLT
TRBV19	.	13	TRBJ2-6	ASSISRAGANVLT
TRBV12-5	few	12	TRBJ1-3	ASGLVNSGNTIY
TRBV5-1	few	10	TRBJ2-5	ASSRDQETQY
TRBV10-3	.	15	TRBJ1-2	AISENGETANIEGYT
TRBV6-1	.	14	TRBJ2-3	ASSESLSGYTDTQY
TRBV6-2/TRBV6-3	few	11	TRBJ2-3	ASSHGLKDTQY
TRBV19	.	13	TRBJ2-5	ASSTRTSGQETQY
TRBV15	few	14	TRBJ1-3	ATSTRSGGTGNTIY
TRBV7-2	.	12	TRBJ2-3	ASSLGLAPDTQY
TRBV4-2	.	16	TRBJ2-3	ASSQVGRQRPSTDTQY
TRBV10-3	once	16	TRBJ2-1	AIRGGSSGPSSYNEQF
TRBV30	.	11	TRBJ1-2	AWSGGHNSGYT
TRBV12-3/TRBV12-4	.	10	TRBJ2-1	ASSLVRLGQF
TRBV5-8	.	12	TRBJ1-4	ASSPGTGREKLF
TRBV5-1	.	11	TRBJ2-5	ASSLGSQETQY
TRBV29-1	.	8	TRBJ1-1	SGQVTEAF